The clone carrying this T cell receptor beta chain was picked up a small number of times. The antigen is undetermined. The CDR3 contains 13 residues. J was trimmed by 6 bases and V by 6 bases; bases with no gene match: 4. The germline CDR1 and CDR2 sequences are MNHNS and SASEGT. This record comes from a study of cytomegalovirus exposure and HLA in healthy donors. The study, taken as a whole, reports: A later analysis showed that HLA-associated TCR beta chains had undergone more clonal expansion than equally common others. Later analysis identified a missense DCLRE1C variant that was linked to TCR beta V- and J-gene trimming.

The PCR had 60 Vbeta and 13 Jbeta primers. TCRdb's copy holds only in-frame clones and misses some; the assay was immunoSEQ multiplex PCR. The table records around 120,000 clones, approximately 80% of them present only once. The sample comprised PBMCs. The sequence came from a man aged 18 to 29 in good health and CMV-seronegative. The chain is built from TRBV6-1 and TRBJ2-7, with 11 bases that match TRBD1. CDR3 sequence: CASRDRGRLEQYF. CDR3 DNA: TGTGCCAGCAGGGACAGGGGGCGACTCGAGCAGTACTTC.